Described below is a single T cell receptor beta chain sequence and its context. Its antigen is undetermined. These data originate in a study of identifying expanded T cells in peripheral blood. Clones were read by immunoSEQ multiplex PCR, and TCRdb kept only the in-frame ones, dropping some. The table has around 81,000 clones, more than 75% seen once. Healthy donors had no documented immune events, such as infections, while sampled. Regarding the study as a whole: Clone count variance between approximately two-week samples rose with total template count.

Germline-derived CDR1 and CDR2 are SGHRS and YFSETQ. The V gene lost 0 bases and the J gene lost 6 bases, with 12 bases spanning the gap. CDR3 size: 14 residues. Sequences were obtained from blood. V gene TRBV5-1 combines with J gene TRBJ1-2; the D gene is possibly TRBD1 (5 bases). This sequence was found in a person between 18 and 69 years old in good health. CDR3 coding DNA: TGCGCCAGCAGCTTGGTCCCGGGGACCGATGGCTACACCTTC. It codes for CASSLVPGTDGYTF.